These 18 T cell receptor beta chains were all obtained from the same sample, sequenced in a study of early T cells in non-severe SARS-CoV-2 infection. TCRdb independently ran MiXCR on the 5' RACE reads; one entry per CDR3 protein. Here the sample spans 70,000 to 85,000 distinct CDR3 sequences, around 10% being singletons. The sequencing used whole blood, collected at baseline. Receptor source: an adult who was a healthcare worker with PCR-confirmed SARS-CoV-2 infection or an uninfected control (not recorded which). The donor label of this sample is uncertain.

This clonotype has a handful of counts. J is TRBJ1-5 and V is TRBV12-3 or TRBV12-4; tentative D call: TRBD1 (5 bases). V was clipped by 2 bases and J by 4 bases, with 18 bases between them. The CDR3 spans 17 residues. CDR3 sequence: CASSLRRTSPGNQPQHF. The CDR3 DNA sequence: TGTGCCAGCAGTTTAAGGAGGACATCACCAGGTAATCAGCCCCAGCATTTT.

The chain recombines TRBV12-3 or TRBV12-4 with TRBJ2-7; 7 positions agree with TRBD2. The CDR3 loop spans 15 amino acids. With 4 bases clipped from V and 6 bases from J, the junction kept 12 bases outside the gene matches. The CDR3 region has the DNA TGTGCCAGCAGTTCCGTGGGGGAGGGCTATAGCGAGCAGTACTTC. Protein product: CASSSVGEGYSEQYF.

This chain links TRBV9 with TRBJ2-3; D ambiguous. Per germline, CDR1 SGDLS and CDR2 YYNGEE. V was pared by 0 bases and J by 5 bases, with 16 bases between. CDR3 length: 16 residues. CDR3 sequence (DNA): TGTGCCAGCAGCGTAGCTGGCAGAGGCCCTCTAGATACGCAGTATTTT. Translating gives CASSVAGRGPLDTQYF.

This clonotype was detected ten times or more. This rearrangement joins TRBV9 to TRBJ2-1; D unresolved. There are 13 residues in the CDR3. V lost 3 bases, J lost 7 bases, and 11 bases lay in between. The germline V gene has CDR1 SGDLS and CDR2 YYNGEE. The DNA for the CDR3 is TGTGCCAGCAGCGGAAGCAGTTTTAATGAGCAGTTCTTC. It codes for CASSGSSFNEQFF.

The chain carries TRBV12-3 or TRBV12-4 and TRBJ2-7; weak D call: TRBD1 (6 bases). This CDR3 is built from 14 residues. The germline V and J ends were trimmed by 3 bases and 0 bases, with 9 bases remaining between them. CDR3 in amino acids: CASSLGASSYEQYF. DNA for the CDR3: TGTGCCAGCAGTTTGGGGGCCAGCTCCTACGAGCAGTACTTC.

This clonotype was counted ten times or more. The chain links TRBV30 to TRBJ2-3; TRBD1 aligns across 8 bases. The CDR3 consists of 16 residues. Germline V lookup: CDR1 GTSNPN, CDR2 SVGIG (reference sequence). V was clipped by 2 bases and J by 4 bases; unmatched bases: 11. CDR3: CAWSPWGRGQSDTQYF. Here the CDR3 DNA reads TGTGCCTGGAGTCCCTGGGGCAGGGGGCAATCAGATACGCAGTATTTT.

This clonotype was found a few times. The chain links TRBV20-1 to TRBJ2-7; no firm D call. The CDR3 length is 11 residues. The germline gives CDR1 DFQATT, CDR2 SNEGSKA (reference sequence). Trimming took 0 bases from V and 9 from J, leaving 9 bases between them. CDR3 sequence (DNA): TGCAGTGCTAGAGATGGACGCGGGCAGTACTTC. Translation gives CSARDGRGQYF.

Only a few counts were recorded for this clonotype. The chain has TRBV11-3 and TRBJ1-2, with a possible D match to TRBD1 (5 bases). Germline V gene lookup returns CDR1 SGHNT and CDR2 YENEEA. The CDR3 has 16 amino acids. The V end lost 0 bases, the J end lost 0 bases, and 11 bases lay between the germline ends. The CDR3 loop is CASSLDRGRTNYGYTF. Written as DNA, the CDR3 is TGTGCCAGCAGCTTAGATCGGGGCCGTACTAACTATGGCTACACCTTC.

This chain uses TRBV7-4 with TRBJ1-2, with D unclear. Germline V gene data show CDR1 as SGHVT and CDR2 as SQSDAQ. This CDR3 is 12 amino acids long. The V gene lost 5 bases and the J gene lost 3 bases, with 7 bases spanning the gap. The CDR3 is CASSPEDYGYTF. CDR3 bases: TGTGCCAGCAGCCCCGAAGACTATGGCTACACCTTC. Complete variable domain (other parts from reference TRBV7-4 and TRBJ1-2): GAGVSQSPRYKVAKRGRDVALRCDSISGHVTLYWYRQTLGQGSEVLTYSQSDAQRDKSGRPSGRFSAERPERSVSTLKIQRTEQGDSAVYLCASSPEDYGYTFGSGTRLTVV.

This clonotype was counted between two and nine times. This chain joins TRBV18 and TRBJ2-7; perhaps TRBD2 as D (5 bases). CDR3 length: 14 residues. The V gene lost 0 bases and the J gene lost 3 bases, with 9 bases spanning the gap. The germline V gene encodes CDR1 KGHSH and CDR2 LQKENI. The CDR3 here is CASSPPDGVYEQYF. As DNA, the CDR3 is TGTGCCAGCTCACCACCGGACGGGGTCTACGAGCAGTACTTC.

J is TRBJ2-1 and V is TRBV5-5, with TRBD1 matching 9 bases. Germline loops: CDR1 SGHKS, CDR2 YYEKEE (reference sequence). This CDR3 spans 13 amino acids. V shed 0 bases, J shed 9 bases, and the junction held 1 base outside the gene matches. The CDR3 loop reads CASSLEGQGEQFF. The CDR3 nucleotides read TGTGCCAGCAGCTTGGAGGGACAGGGTGAGCAGTTCTTC.

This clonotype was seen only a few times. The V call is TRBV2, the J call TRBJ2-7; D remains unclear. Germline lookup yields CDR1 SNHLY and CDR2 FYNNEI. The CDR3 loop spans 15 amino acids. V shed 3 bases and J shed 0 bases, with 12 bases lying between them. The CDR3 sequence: CASSERRLSSYEQYF. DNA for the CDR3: TGTGCCAGCAGTGAGAGGAGACTGAGCTCCTACGAGCAGTACTTC.

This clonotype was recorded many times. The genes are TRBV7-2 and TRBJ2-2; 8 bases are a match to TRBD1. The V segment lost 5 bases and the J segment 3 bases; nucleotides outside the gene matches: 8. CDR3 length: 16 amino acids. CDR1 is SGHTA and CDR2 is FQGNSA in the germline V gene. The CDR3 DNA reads TGTGCCAGCAGCCCCCGGACAGGGTTATACACCGGGGAGCTGTTTTTT. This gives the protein CASSPRTGLYTGELFF.

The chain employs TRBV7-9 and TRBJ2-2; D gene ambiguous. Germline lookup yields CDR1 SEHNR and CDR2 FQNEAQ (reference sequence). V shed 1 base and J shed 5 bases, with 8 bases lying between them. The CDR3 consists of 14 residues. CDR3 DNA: TGTGCCAGCAGCTTAGGTTGGCGAACCGGGGAGCTGTTTTTT. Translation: CASSLGWRTGELFF.

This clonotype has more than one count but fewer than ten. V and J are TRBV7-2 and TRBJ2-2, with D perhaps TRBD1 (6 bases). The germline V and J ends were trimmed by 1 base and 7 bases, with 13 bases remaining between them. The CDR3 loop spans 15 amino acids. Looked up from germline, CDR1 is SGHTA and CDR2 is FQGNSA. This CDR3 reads CASSLVGGLYGELFF. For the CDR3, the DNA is TGTGCCAGCAGCTTAGTTGGGGGCCTTTACGGGGAGCTGTTTTTT.

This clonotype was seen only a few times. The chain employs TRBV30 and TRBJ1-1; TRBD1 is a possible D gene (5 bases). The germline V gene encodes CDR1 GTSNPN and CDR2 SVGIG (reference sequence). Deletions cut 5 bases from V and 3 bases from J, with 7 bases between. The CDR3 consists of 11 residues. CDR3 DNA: TGTGCCTGGCAGGGCGACACTGAAGCTTTCTTT. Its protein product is CAWQGDTEAFF.

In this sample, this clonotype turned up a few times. The CDR3 DNA sequence: TGTGCCAGCAGTGAGGCAGGGGGCTACAATGAGCAGTTCTTC. Protein sequence: CASSEAGGYNEQFF. The V call is TRBV25-1, the J call TRBJ2-1; 7 bases match TRBD1. V trimming: 3 bases; J trimming: 3 bases; junction bases outside the gene matches: 2. The germline V gene encodes CDR1 MGHDK and CDR2 SYGVNS. The CDR3 totals 14 residues.

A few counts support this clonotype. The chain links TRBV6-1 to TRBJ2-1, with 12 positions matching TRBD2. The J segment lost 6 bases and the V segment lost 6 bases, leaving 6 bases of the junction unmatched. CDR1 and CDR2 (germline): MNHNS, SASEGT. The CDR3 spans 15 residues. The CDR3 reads CASSPTTSGSNEQFF. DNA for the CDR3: TGTGCCAGCAGCCCCACGACTAGCGGGAGCAATGAGCAGTTCTTC.